These T cell receptor beta chains were read from a single sample in a study of T-cell reconstitution after alpha-beta-depleted transplantation in children. Each CDR3 protein gets one entry after TCRdb re-called the PCR reads with MiXCR. The table shows about 830,000 distinct CDR3 sequences, with 16% occurring only once. This sample comprised PBMCs, mostly from graft donor cells, obtained 360 days after TCRalphabeta/CD19-depleted stem cell transplant. These receptors came from a male patient under 18 who had a stem cell transplant for acute lymphoblastic leukemia, so the T cells may come from the graft donor. The CDR3 runs from the conserved cysteine through the conserved F or W. The order of the fields is V gene, clone size, D gene, CDR3 length, J gene, CDR3 protein, CDR3 DNA. The D gene is left open where the match is weak. The listing skips clone size in some rows; elsewhere it reads once, few, many or a size class.

v_gene: TRBV5-1
abundance: .
d_gene: .
len: 17
j_gene: TRBJ2-1
CDR3aa: CASSLERRGTGYNEQFF
CDR3nt: TGCGCCAGCAGCTTGGAGCGGCGGGGGACAGGTTATAATGAGCAGTTCTTC

v_gene: TRBV13
abundance: .
d_gene: TRBD1
len: 15
j_gene: TRBJ1-3
CDR3aa: CASSWGQGPGNTIYF
CDR3nt: TGTGCCAGCAGCTGGGGACAGGGCCCTGGAAACACCATATATTTT

v_gene: TRBV5-1
abundance: .
d_gene: .
len: 14
j_gene: TRBJ2-5
CDR3aa: CASSLEWGTETQYF
CDR3nt: TGCGCCAGCAGCTTGGAGTGGGGGACGGAGACCCAGTACTTC

v_gene: TRBV29-1
abundance: .
d_gene: .
len: 12
j_gene: TRBJ2-7
CDR3aa: CSVVKGTYEQYF
CDR3nt: TGCAGCGTTGTAAAGGGAACCTACGAGCAGTACTTC

v_gene: TRBV5-1
abundance: few
d_gene: .
len: 15
j_gene: TRBJ1-2
CDR3aa: CASSLTHRFDYGYTF
CDR3nt: TGCGCCAGCAGCCTGACACACAGGTTTGACTATGGCTACACCTTC

v_gene: TRBV12-3/TRBV12-4
abundance: few
d_gene: .
len: 13
j_gene: TRBJ2-1
CDR3aa: CASSLMGPNEQFF
CDR3nt: TGTGCCAGCAGTTTAATGGGCCCGAATGAGCAGTTCTTC

v_gene: TRBV20-1
abundance: few
d_gene: TRBD2
len: 15
j_gene: TRBJ2-1
CDR3aa: CSARLASGSYNEQFF
CDR3nt: TGCAGTGCTAGATTGGCTAGCGGCTCCTACAATGAGCAGTTCTTC

v_gene: TRBV14
abundance: few
d_gene: TRBD1
len: 16
j_gene: TRBJ2-5
CDR3aa: CASSRRTGIREETQYF
CDR3nt: TGTGCCAGCAGCCGCCGGACAGGGATACGGGAAGAGACCCAGTACTTC

v_gene: TRBV2
abundance: few
d_gene: .
len: 16
j_gene: TRBJ2-2
CDR3aa: CASSERDSRLGGELFF
CDR3nt: TGTGCCAGCAGTGAACGGGACTCCCGTTTAGGCGGGGAGCTGTTTTTT

v_gene: TRBV30
abundance: .
d_gene: TRBD1
len: 14
j_gene: TRBJ1-1
CDR3aa: CAWSDRGLNTEAFF
CDR3nt: TGTGCCTGGTCCGACAGGGGTTTGAACACTGAAGCTTTCTTT

v_gene: TRBV2
abundance: .
d_gene: .
len: 11
j_gene: TRBJ2-7
CDR3aa: CASHLFGEQYF
CDR3nt: TGTGCCAGCCACCTTTTCGGCGAGCAGTACTTC

v_gene: TRBV7-2
abundance: few
d_gene: TRBD1
len: 17
j_gene: TRBJ2-7
CDR3aa: CASSFYLYGTELYEQYF
CDR3nt: TGTGCCAGCAGCTTCTATCTTTACGGGACAGAGCTCTACGAGCAGTACTTC

v_gene: TRBV11-1
abundance: .
d_gene: TRBD2
len: 20
j_gene: TRBJ2-1
CDR3aa: CASRRGGVWLAGPSYNEQFF
CDR3nt: TGTGCCAGCAGACGCGGTGGAGTTTGGCTAGCGGGCCCCTCCTACAATGAGCAGTTCTTC

v_gene: TRBV11-2
abundance: .
d_gene: .
len: 16
j_gene: TRBJ2-3
CDR3aa: CASTAGPAGRGDTQYF
CDR3nt: TGTGCCAGCACCGCAGGGCCAGCGGGCCGGGGGGATACGCAGTATTTT

v_gene: TRBV5-5
abundance: few
d_gene: .
len: 15
j_gene: TRBJ2-5
CDR3aa: CASSLVWGYQETQYF
CDR3nt: TGTGCCAGCAGCTTGGTCTGGGGGTACCAAGAGACCCAGTACTTC

v_gene: TRBV6-2/TRBV6-3
abundance: .
d_gene: TRBD2
len: 18
j_gene: TRBJ2-3
CDR3aa: CASSYGASGRPSTDTQYF
CDR3nt: TGTGCCAGCAGTTACGGGGCTAGCGGGAGGCCCAGCACAGATACGCAGTATTTT

v_gene: TRBV7-9
abundance: few
d_gene: TRBD2
len: 16
j_gene: TRBJ2-7
CDR3aa: CASSDKHNGRVGEQYF
CDR3nt: TGTGCCAGCAGCGATAAGCACAACGGGAGGGTCGGCGAGCAGTACTTC

v_gene: TRBV7-6
abundance: few
d_gene: TRBD2
len: 15
j_gene: TRBJ2-2
CDR3aa: CASSFVGGWTGELFF
CDR3nt: TGTGCCAGCAGCTTTGTCGGGGGGTGGACCGGGGAGCTGTTTTTT

v_gene: TRBV7-9
abundance: .
d_gene: TRBD2
len: 17
j_gene: TRBJ2-3
CDR3aa: CASSFERASGRDNTQYF
CDR3nt: TGTGCCAGCAGCTTCGAACGGGCTAGCGGGAGGGATAATACGCAGTATTTT

v_gene: TRBV29-1
abundance: few
d_gene: .
len: 13
j_gene: TRBJ2-7
CDR3aa: CSVEYRESFEQYF
CDR3nt: TGCAGCGTTGAATACAGGGAGTCGTTCGAGCAGTACTTC

v_gene: TRBV5-1
abundance: .
d_gene: TRBD1
len: 14
j_gene: TRBJ1-2
CDR3aa: CASSSLGQEYGYTF
CDR3nt: TGCGCCAGCAGCTCCTTAGGACAGGAGTATGGCTACACCTTC

v_gene: TRBV20-1
abundance: many
d_gene: TRBD1
len: 15
j_gene: TRBJ2-7
CDR3aa: CSARDFDRGNYEQYF
CDR3nt: TGCAGTGCTAGAGATTTTGACAGGGGCAACTACGAGCAGTACTTC

v_gene: TRBV27
abundance: .
d_gene: TRBD2
len: 14
j_gene: TRBJ2-1
CDR3aa: CASQLAGGNNEQFF
CDR3nt: TGTGCCAGCCAATTAGCGGGAGGCAACAATGAGCAGTTCTTC

v_gene: TRBV20-1
abundance: few
d_gene: TRBD2
len: 16
j_gene: TRBJ2-7
CDR3aa: CSARALTGLRIYEQYF
CDR3nt: TGCAGTGCTAGAGCACTCACGGGACTAAGGATCTACGAGCAGTACTTC

v_gene: TRBV20-1
abundance: many
d_gene: .
len: 14
j_gene: TRBJ2-7
CDR3aa: CSARNPTGIYEQYF
CDR3nt: TGCAGTGCTAGGAATCCAACAGGGATTTACGAGCAGTACTTC

v_gene: TRBV7-9
abundance: many
d_gene: .
len: 12
j_gene: TRBJ2-7
CDR3aa: CASSLYESEQYF
CDR3nt: TGTGCCAGCAGCTTATATGAAAGCGAGCAGTACTTC

v_gene: TRBV30
abundance: few
d_gene: TRBD2
len: 17
j_gene: TRBJ2-1
CDR3aa: CAWSVLLVAGEINEQFF
CDR3nt: TGTGCCTGGAGTGTACTGCTGGTAGCGGGAGAGATAAATGAGCAGTTCTTC

v_gene: TRBV5-1
abundance: many
d_gene: TRBD1
len: 14
j_gene: TRBJ2-3
CDR3aa: CASSLGQGEDTQYF
CDR3nt: TGCGCCAGCAGCTTGGGACAGGGGGAAGATACGCAGTATTTT

v_gene: TRBV7-8
abundance: .
d_gene: TRBD2
len: 15
j_gene: TRBJ2-7
CDR3aa: CASSSHSGKGYEQYF
CDR3nt: TGTGCCAGCAGCTCCCATAGCGGGAAGGGCTACGAGCAGTACTTC

v_gene: TRBV5-1
abundance: few
d_gene: .
len: 16
j_gene: TRBJ2-1
CDR3aa: CASSSRMSGAYNEQFF
CDR3nt: TGCGCCAGCAGCTCCCGTATGAGCGGAGCTTACAATGAGCAGTTCTTC

v_gene: TRBV20-1
abundance: .
d_gene: .
len: 12
j_gene: TRBJ1-1
CDR3aa: CSALPSGVVAFF
CDR3nt: TGCAGTGCCCTCCCTAGTGGGGTTGTAGCTTTCTTT

v_gene: TRBV5-1
abundance: .
d_gene: .
len: 16
j_gene: TRBJ2-7
CDR3aa: CASSMKSGTPSYEQYF
CDR3nt: TGCGCCAGCAGTATGAAGTCCGGGACACCAAGCTACGAGCAGTACTTC

v_gene: TRBV6-4
abundance: .
d_gene: TRBD2
len: 18
j_gene: TRBJ2-1
CDR3aa: CARSDQVLGGPSYNEQFF
CDR3nt: TGTGCCAGAAGTGACCAAGTGTTGGGAGGGCCGTCCTACAATGAGCAGTTCTTC

v_gene: TRBV29-1
abundance: .
d_gene: TRBD1
len: 13
j_gene: TRBJ1-2
CDR3aa: CSASRGTENGYTF
CDR3nt: TGCAGCGCTTCCCGCGGGACAGAGAATGGCTACACCTTC

v_gene: TRBV4-1
abundance: .
d_gene: TRBD2
len: 17
j_gene: TRBJ2-1
CDR3aa: CASSQDKGLAGGDEQFF
CDR3nt: TGCGCCAGCAGCCAAGACAAGGGGCTAGCGGGAGGGGATGAGCAGTTCTTC

v_gene: TRBV12-3/TRBV12-4
abundance: .
d_gene: .
len: 15
j_gene: TRBJ1-2
CDR3aa: CASSTRGTVLGGYTF
CDR3nt: TGTGCCAGCAGTACCCGGGGGACGGTTTTGGGTGGCTACACCTTC

v_gene: TRBV19
abundance: .
d_gene: TRBD1
len: 15
j_gene: TRBJ2-7
CDR3aa: CASSWTGGASYEQYF
CDR3nt: TGTGCCAGTAGCTGGACAGGGGGCGCCTCCTACGAGCAGTACTTC

v_gene: TRBV19
abundance: .
d_gene: .
len: 11
j_gene: TRBJ1-1
CDR3aa: CASGSYTEAFF
CDR3nt: TGTGCCAGTGGCAGTTACACTGAAGCTTTCTTT

v_gene: TRBV7-6
abundance: .
d_gene: TRBD2
len: 19
j_gene: TRBJ2-3
CDR3aa: CASSTTRGGFPVDTDTQYF
CDR3nt: TGTGCCAGCAGCACCACCCGGGGGGGGTTCCCGGTCGACACAGATACGCAGTATTTT

v_gene: TRBV27
abundance: .
d_gene: .
len: 12
j_gene: TRBJ1-1
CDR3aa: CASSLGGQGAFF
CDR3nt: TGTGCCAGCAGTTTGGGGGGGCAGGGAGCTTTCTTT

v_gene: TRBV10-3
abundance: .
d_gene: .
len: 14
j_gene: TRBJ2-7
CDR3aa: CAISVATSSYEQYF
CDR3nt: TGTGCCATCAGTGTTGCGACTAGCTCCTACGAGCAGTACTTC

v_gene: TRBV20-1
abundance: few
d_gene: TRBD2
len: 14
j_gene: TRBJ2-3
CDR3aa: CSSPGLASPDTQYF
CDR3nt: TGCAGTTCACCGGGACTAGCCTCTCCAGATACGCAGTATTTT

v_gene: TRBV4-1
abundance: few
d_gene: TRBD2
len: 14
j_gene: TRBJ2-5
CDR3aa: CASSQALSRGAQYF
CDR3nt: TGCGCCAGCAGCCAAGCCTTAAGTCGGGGGGCCCAGTACTTC

v_gene: TRBV5-1
abundance: .
d_gene: .
len: 15
j_gene: TRBJ2-1
CDR3aa: CARWDPPQHGNEQFF
CDR3nt: TGCGCCCGATGGGACCCACCGCAGCACGGCAATGAGCAGTTCTTC

v_gene: TRBV5-1
abundance: many
d_gene: TRBD2
len: 14
j_gene: TRBJ2-4
CDR3aa: CASSVSGREDIQYF
CDR3nt: TGCGCCAGCAGCGTTAGCGGGAGAGAGGACATTCAGTACTTC

v_gene: TRBV12-3/TRBV12-4
abundance: few
d_gene: .
len: 11
j_gene: TRBJ1-2
CDR3aa: CASSLGSGYTF
CDR3nt: TGTGCCAGCAGTTTGGGCAGTGGCTACACCTTC

v_gene: TRBV5-6
abundance: few
d_gene: .
len: 17
j_gene: TRBJ2-1
CDR3aa: CASSLDPGSYSYNEQFF
CDR3nt: TGTGCCAGCAGCTTGGACCCAGGCAGCTACTCCTACAATGAGCAGTTCTTC

v_gene: TRBV10-1
abundance: few
d_gene: .
len: 15
j_gene: TRBJ2-3
CDR3aa: CASSDIQGGTDTQYF
CDR3nt: TGCGCCAGCAGCGATATACAGGGGGGGACAGATACGCAGTATTTT

v_gene: TRBV12-5
abundance: .
d_gene: TRBD1
len: 15
j_gene: TRBJ1-2
CDR3aa: CASGLGQGQNYGYTF
CDR3nt: TGTGCTAGTGGTTTGGGACAGGGGCAAAACTATGGCTACACCTTC

v_gene: TRBV27
abundance: few
d_gene: TRBD2
len: 15
j_gene: TRBJ2-1
CDR3aa: CASTPSGRTYNEQFF
CDR3nt: TGTGCCAGCACCCCTAGCGGGAGGACCTACAATGAGCAGTTCTTC

v_gene: TRBV5-8
abundance: few
d_gene: .
len: 15
j_gene: TRBJ1-4
CDR3aa: CASSLRPGINEKLFF
CDR3nt: TGTGCCAGCAGCTTGCGGCCAGGGATTAATGAAAAACTGTTTTTT

v_gene: TRBV9
abundance: few
d_gene: TRBD1
len: 12
j_gene: TRBJ2-1
CDR3aa: CASSGGTGKQFF
CDR3nt: TGTGCCAGCAGCGGGGGGACAGGGAAGCAGTTCTTC

v_gene: TRBV12-3/TRBV12-4
abundance: few
d_gene: .
len: 15
j_gene: TRBJ2-2
CDR3aa: CARLKANRNTGELFF
CDR3nt: TGTGCCAGGTTAAAAGCGAATCGGAACACCGGGGAGCTGTTTTTT

v_gene: TRBV12-3/TRBV12-4
abundance: .
d_gene: .
len: 12
j_gene: TRBJ1-1
CDR3aa: CASSRRNPEAFF
CDR3nt: TGTGCCAGCAGTCGCAGGAATCCTGAAGCTTTCTTT

v_gene: TRBV4-2
abundance: .
d_gene: TRBD2
len: 22
j_gene: TRBJ2-7
CDR3aa: CASSPGGGVRVRAGGQSYEQYF
CDR3nt: TGTGCCAGCAGCCCCGGGGGAGGAGTCCGGGTCCGAGCGGGGGGCCAGTCCTACGAGCAGTACTTC

v_gene: TRBV7-8
abundance: many
d_gene: .
len: 14
j_gene: TRBJ2-2
CDR3aa: CASSPSPNTGELFF
CDR3nt: TGTGCCAGCAGCCCCTCCCCGAACACCGGGGAGCTGTTTTTT

v_gene: TRBV20-1
abundance: .
d_gene: .
len: 17
j_gene: TRBJ2-1
CDR3aa: CSASAGFLSSSYNEQFF
CDR3nt: TGCAGTGCTTCTGCGGGCTTCCTGTCGAGCTCCTACAATGAGCAGTTCTTC

v_gene: TRBV6-1
abundance: many
d_gene: TRBD1
len: 16
j_gene: TRBJ2-4
CDR3aa: CASSDRGQGSGNIQYF
CDR3nt: TGTGCCAGCAGTGACAGGGGACAGGGGTCGGGTAACATTCAGTACTTC

v_gene: TRBV7-8
abundance: few
d_gene: TRBD2
len: 16
j_gene: TRBJ2-3
CDR3aa: CASSLEVAGGPDTQYF
CDR3nt: TGTGCCAGCAGCTTAGAAGTAGCGGGGGGCCCAGATACGCAGTATTTT